This T cell receptor beta chain is drawn from a study of blood T cell repertoires in COVID-19 (TCRdb year 2020). Background for the entire study: The collaborator samples originated in the United States, Italy and Spain and spanned the acute and convalescent phases of COVID-19. The prospective study material was composed of cDNA or gDNA derived from T cells, B-cell-depleted T cells, or PBMCs. Deeply sampled blood TCRbeta repertoires from subjects exposed to, actively infected with, or recovered from COVID-19 were included in the dataset. The repertoires were released in a freely available public database intended as a resource for research on the immune response to SARS-CoV-2. The samples were drawn from two sources: the first 160 participants of the ongoing ImmuneRACE study, and 950 to 1,500 subjects contributed by 6 global collaborators. Nearly every sample came with metadata listing a de-identified subject ID, COVID-19 status, age in years and sex. Where available, HLA class I and class II types were taken from metadata supplied by the sample provider and were not determined by assay-based typing.

Points the paper makes about the study in general: The amount of clinical and demographic metadata varied by source and participant and was provided uncurated.

Collaborating institutions collected whole blood in K2EDTA tubes following their own protocols. For TCRbeta analysis, collaborators shipped samples in one of three forms: frozen whole blood, isolated PBMCs, or DNA extracted from either of those sample types. A remark on this clone: The antigen it binds to is not known. Base quality data are lacking; no much larger clone is found one base away. The sample has other DNA sequences that encode this CDR3 too.

TCRbeta CDR3 regions were amplified from genomic DNA by means of the immunoSEQ Assay, a bias-controlled multiplex PCR. Under the source paper's analysis protocol: The number of nucleated cells in each sample was estimated by amplification of reference gene primers within the assay. To quantify the absolute abundance of each unique TCRbeta CDR3 rearrangement, sequence reads were collapsed and filtered. For each sample, productive Simpson clonality was calculated as the square root of Simpson's diversity index across productive rearrangements. This immuneACCESS table, as held by TCRdb, lists in-frame sequences with V and J called but not all clones. Of the missing ones, under half trace to an unresolved V gene in checked studies; the others have no known cause. V and J calls and clone size are given by that table; D and trimming were obtained from the DNA. This sample comprises about 220,000 clones, over 75% of them detected only once. The ten largest make up 9.5% to 15% of the sample.

Trimming removed 6 bases from V and 3 bases from J, leaving 15 bases between the germline ends. The CDR3 runs 14 residues from the cysteine to the phenylalanine. Only the CDR3 DNA stays, 42 bases, in frame from base 1. The CDR1 and CDR2 encoded by the germline V gene (reference sequence) are LNHDA and SQIVND. The receptor's source is a human donor in a cohort sampled during active COVID-19. The chain joins TRBV19 to TRBJ2-7; the best D guess is TRBD2, with 5 bases matching. Source material: peripheral blood. The CDR3 protein is CASSLRRGIYEQYF. The DNA sequence is as follows: TGTGCCAGTAGCCTCCGGCGAGGGATCTACGAGCAGTACTTC.